Following are 15 T cell receptor beta chains from one sample sequenced in a study of Ad26.COV2.S vaccination and SARS-CoV-2 variants. Measured with immunoSEQ multiplex PCR; TCRdb has only the in-frame clones, and not every one. The sample yields some 330,000 clones, 90% seen once. Treatment given: 15 to 20 received Ad26.COV2.S at low or high dose, single or two shots; about 5 received placebo; per-sample allocation not given. After the first vaccine or placebo injection, samples were drawn on day 63. The sample in question was peripheral blood, obtained in a trial of Ad26.COV2.S vaccine versus placebo. Source of these receptors: a person between 18 and 60 years old who received the Ad26.COV2.S COVID-19 vaccine or a placebo.

This chain connects TRBV15 to TRBJ1-3; no clear D gene. V lost 7 bases and J 0 bases, leaving 13 bases between the germline ends. Germline CDR1 and CDR2: LNHNV and YYDKDF (reference sequence). The CDR3 is 15 residues long. In DNA form, the CDR3 reads TGTGCCACCACGTATTCTCGGAGCTCTGGAAACACCATATATTTT. Translated, it gives CATTYSRSSGNTIYF. Looking up the rest from reference TRBV15 and TRBJ1-3 gives the full variable domain: DAMVIQNPRYQVTQFGKPVTLSCSQTLNHNVMYWYQQKSSQAPKLLFHYYDKDFNNEADTPDNFQSRRPNTSFCFLDIRSPGLGDTAMYLCATTYSRSSGNTIYFGEGSWLTVV.

The chain has TRBV4-1 and TRBJ2-2; 8 nucleotides match TRBD2. Per the germline V gene, CDR1 is MGHRA and CDR2 is YSYEKL. The junction had 7 bases not matched to a gene; V was cut back by 4 bases and J by 6 bases. CDR3 length: 15 residues. As DNA, the CDR3 is TGCGCCAGCAGCCCCGCGGGGGGACTCGCCGGGGAGCTGTTTTTT. It translates to CASSPAGGLAGELFF.

This clone was detected once. V and J are TRBV12-3 or TRBV12-4 and TRBJ1-4; D gene ambiguous. The CDR3 has 12 residues. V lost 0 bases to trimming and J lost 8 bases, with 4 bases between them. Here the CDR3 reads CASSLASEKLFF. CDR3 nucleotides: TGTGCCAGCAGTTTAGCCTCAGAAAAACTGTTTTTT.

This chain joins TRBV5-4 and TRBJ1-1; 10 nucleotides match TRBD1. The CDR3 runs to 15 residues. Germline CDR1 reads SGHNT; CDR2 reads YYREEE (reference sequence). V trimming: 0 bases; J trimming: 8 bases; junction bases outside the gene matches: 7. The CDR3 bases are TGTGCCAGCAGCTTGGGACAGGGGGCCGACAACGAAGCTTTCTTT. Amino acid sequence: CASSLGQGADNEAFF.

This clone was seen only once. The chain links TRBV18 to TRBJ1-5; D is unresolved. The CDR3 sequence is 15 residues long. The germline CDR1 and CDR2 sequences are KGHSH and LQKENI. V was pared by 3 bases and J by 3 bases, with 12 bases between. The CDR3 nucleotides are TGTGCCAGCTCACCCCAGGACGGGCACAATCAGCCCCAGCATTTT. Its protein product is CASSPQDGHNQPQHF.

V and J are TRBV6-2 or TRBV6-3 and TRBJ2-1, with a weak D call TRBD1 (6 bases). CDR3 length equals 12 residues. Trimming took 6 bases from V and 10 from J, leaving 13 bases between them. Per the germline V gene, CDR1 is MNHEY and CDR2 is SVGEGT. CDR3 sequence: CASSRTGTEQFF. The CDR3 region has the DNA TGTGCCAGCAGCCGTACCGGGACAGAGCAGTTCTTC.

The rearrangement joins TRBV4-3 to TRBJ2-2, with 9 bases lining up with TRBD1. The ends lost 0 bases at V and 3 bases at J; junction bases unmatched: 17. The CDR3 totals 21 residues. From germline, CDR1 is LGHNA and CDR2 YSLEER. CDR3 DNA sequence: TGCGCCAGCAGCCAAGATCTGGGAAGGACAGGGGCGGGCTCTGACACCGGGGAGCTGTTTTTT. Amino acids: CASSQDLGRTGAGSDTGELFF.

V is TRBV28 and J is TRBJ1-3, with 9 bases that match TRBD1. Germline V gene data show CDR1 as MDHEN and CDR2 as SYDVKM. The V gene end was trimmed by 11 bases and the J gene end by 3 bases; junction bases not matched to a gene: 11. There are 15 residues in the CDR3. As DNA, the CDR3 is TGTGCCTCTAAAGCCGGACAGGGGTTTGGAAACACCATATATTTT. It translates to CASKAGQGFGNTIYF.

This clone was detected only once. The genes are TRBV11-3 and TRBJ2-3; TRBD2 aligns across 7 bases. Germline trimming cut 8 bases from V and 0 bases from J; bases unmatched to any gene: 5. The CDR3 has 14 residues. Germline CDR1 and CDR2: SGHNT and YENEEA. CDR3 nucleotide sequence: TGTGCCAGCCGGGGGGTCGCTAGCACAGATACGCAGTATTTT. Translation: CASRGVASTDTQYF.

V gene TRBV19 combines with J gene TRBJ2-3, with 10 bases aligning to TRBD2. The ends lost 5 bases at V and 2 bases at J; junction bases unmatched: 4. The CDR3 sequence is 15 residues long. CDR1 is LNHDA, CDR2 SQIVND, per germline (reference sequence). CDR3 sequence (DNA): TGTGCCAGTAGTGCACTAGCGGGACACACAGATACGCAGTATTTT. Translation gives CASSALAGHTDTQYF.

As to this clone: At one boundary the junction diverges from the germline segment, which might be a read error. V usage is TRBV18 and J usage is TRBJ1-2; 7 nucleotides match TRBD1. The CDR3 is 12 residues long. From germline, CDR1 is KGHSH and CDR2 LQKENI. In DNA, the CDR3 is TGTGCCAGCTCACCGGGGCAGGGGGACGCAGCCTTC. Its translation is CASSPGQGDAAF.

The V and J genes are TRBV11-3 and TRBJ2-3, with D uncertain. Germline CDR1 is SGHNT and CDR2 is YENEEA. The CDR3 consists of 17 residues. Trimming stripped 2 bases from V and 0 bases from J, with 15 bases between. The CDR3 region has the DNA TGTGCCAGCAGCTTATTTCACGACTTCCCTAGCACAGATACGCAGTATTTT. Its translation: CASSLFHDFPSTDTQYF.

This chain connects TRBV7-9 to TRBJ2-7; D not resolved. Germline lookup yields CDR1 SEHNR and CDR2 FQNEAQ (reference sequence). V lost 2 bases and J 2 bases, leaving 7 bases between the germline ends. The CDR3 spans 13 residues. CDR3 sequence (DNA): TGTGCCAGCAGCTTATCAGGACCCTACGAGCAGTACGTC. It specifies CASSLSGPYEQYV.

The chain couples TRBV11-3 to TRBJ2-5; D perhaps matches TRBD1 (5 bases). V was pared by 5 bases and J by 2 bases, with 12 bases between. The CDR3 covers 14 residues. Looked up from germline, CDR1 is SGHNT and CDR2 is YENEEA. CDR3 in amino acids: CASSPLGVQETQYF. Here the CDR3 DNA reads TGTGCCAGCAGCCCCTTAGGGGTACAAGAGACCCAGTACTTC.

The chain uses TRBV7-9 and TRBJ2-3; 9 positions match TRBD1. Per germline, CDR1 SEHNR and CDR2 FQNEAQ (reference sequence). The J segment lost 6 bases and the V segment lost 5 bases, leaving 12 bases of the junction unmatched. The CDR3 sequence is 16 residues long. CDR3 sequence (DNA): TGTGCCAGCAGCCCGGGACAGGGAGCATTTCGGGATACGCAGTATTTT. This codes for CASSPGQGAFRDTQYF. The complete variable domain, with remaining parts taken from reference TRBV7-9 and TRBJ2-3, reads DTGVSQNPRHKITKRGQNVTFRCDPISEHNRLYWYRQTLGQGPEFLTYFQNEAQLEKSRLLSDRFSAERPKGSFSTLEIQRTEQGDSAMYLCASSPGQGAFRDTQYFGPGTRLTVL.